The 32 T cell receptor beta chains reported below all come from one sample, sequenced in a study of T cell responses to AZD1222 COVID-19 vaccine. Here immunoSEQ multiplex PCR was the method, and the copy in TCRdb shows in-frame clones only, minus some. The data hold about 140,000 clones, with 89% observed a single time. Sequenced here: peripheral blood, sampled on day 0 of AZD1222 vaccination. All receptors derive from an adult in good health.

This rearrangement joins TRBV2 to TRBJ1-5; D remains unclear. The CDR3 is 16 residues long. V lost 7 bases, J lost 0 bases, and 16 bases lay in between. Looked up from germline, CDR1 is SNHLY and CDR2 is FYNNEI. The CDR3 nucleotides are TGTGCCAGCAAGCCTAGGGCCTGGGGTAGCAATCAGCCCCAGCATTTT. Its protein product is CASKPRAWGSNQPQHF.

The V and J genes are TRBV18 and TRBJ1-6; the D gene is possibly TRBD1 (5 bases). This CDR3 has 16 residues. CDR1 and CDR2 from the germline V gene are KGHSH and LQKENI. V lost 3 bases and J 7 bases, leaving 16 bases between the germline ends. The CDR3 loop reads CASSPLGTWQNSPLHF. The DNA of the CDR3 is TGTGCCAGCTCACCCCTGGGGACTTGGCAGAATTCACCCCTCCACTTT.

The chain uses TRBV6-4 and TRBJ2-1, with 10 nucleotides matching TRBD2. Germline CDR1 is MRHNA and CDR2 is SNTAGT. V dropped 0 bases and J dropped 9; count of bases not matched to a gene: 5. This CDR3 contains 15 residues. The CDR3 DNA follows: TGTGCCAGCAGTGACTCCAGCGGGGGGGCGCGTGAGCAGTTCTTC. Encoded protein: CASSDSSGGAREQFF.

The gene calls are TRBV5-1 and TRBJ1-2, with a weak D call TRBD1 (5 bases). With 5 bases removed from V and 4 bases from J, the gap between germline ends came to 18 bases. Germline V gives CDR1 SGHRS, CDR2 YFSETQ. The CDR3 sequence is 15 residues long. CDR3 coding DNA: TGCGCCAGCAGGGGGACCGGGCCAAGAGCCTATGGCTACACCTTC. This sequence encodes CASRGTGPRAYGYTF.

V is TRBV19 and J is TRBJ2-7; perhaps D is TRBD1 or TRBD2 (6 bases each). Germline assignment: CDR1 LNHDA and CDR2 SQIVND (reference sequence). The CDR3 totals 16 residues. V was pared by 6 bases and J by 9 bases, with 27 bases between. The CDR3 region is CASSATPGHGGLGQYF. In DNA, the CDR3 is TGTGCCAGTAGCGCAACGCCGGGACACGGGGGATTAGGGCAGTACTTC.

This chain connects TRBV4-1 to TRBJ1-2; 9 nucleotides match TRBD1. The CDR3 spans 16 residues. CDR1 MGHRA and CDR2 YSYEKL come from the germline V gene. The V segment lost 0 bases and the J segment 4 bases; nucleotides outside the gene matches: 6. As DNA, the CDR3 is TGCGCCAGCAGCCAAGACGGGGGACAGGGCCCCTATGGCTACACCTTC. Translating it yields CASSQDGGQGPYGYTF.

The chain uses TRBV30 and TRBJ1-2; a weak D match, TRBD1 (5 bases). Germline loops: CDR1 GTSNPN, CDR2 SVGIG (reference sequence). The CDR3 loop spans 15 amino acids. V was shortened by 0 bases and J by 0 bases, with 11 bases between the two germline ends. CDR3 nucleotides: TGTGCCTGGAGTGTCTACAGGCGAACTAACTATGGCTACACCTTC. As protein: CAWSVYRRTNYGYTF.

The chain combines TRBV11-2 with TRBJ1-2; TRBD1 is a possible D gene (6 bases). CDR1 is SGHAT, CDR2 FQNNGV, per germline. CDR3 length: 16 residues. V was cut by 4 bases and J by 11 bases, with 26 bases left in between. CDR3 residues: CASSSLRGRGLDEYTF. The CDR3 DNA reads TGTGCCAGCAGCTCTCTTAGGGGCAGGGGCTTAGACGAATACACCTTC.

CDR3 in DNA: TGTGCCAGCAGTTCGCCCCTCCACTTT. It yields the protein CASSSPLHF. The rearrangement joins TRBV2 to TRBJ1-6, with no clear D. V lost 5 bases and J lost 13, with 3 bases in between. This CDR3 has 9 residues. Germline-derived CDR1 and CDR2 are SNHLY and FYNNEI.

With regard to this clone: The junction does not match germline at one end; this may be a read error. The chain links TRBV7-7 to TRBJ1-1, with D possibly matching TRBD1 (5 bases). The CDR3 has 16 amino acids. Germline values: CDR1 SSHAT, CDR2 FNYEAQ (reference sequence). CDR3 bases: TGTGCTAGCAGCTTCAAAGTGGGGGGACGGAACACTGAAGCTTTCTTT. Protein product: CASSFKVGGRNTEAFF. Looking up the rest from reference TRBV7-7 and TRBJ1-1 gives the full variable domain: GAGVSQSPRYKVTKRGQDVTLRCDPISSHATLYWYQQALGQGPEFLTYFNYEAQPDKSGLPSDRFSAERPEGSISTLTIQRTEQRDSAMYRCASSFKVGGRNTEAFFGQGTRLTVV.

This rearrangement joins TRBV30 to TRBJ1-6; TRBD1 is a possible D gene (6 bases). This CDR3 has 13 residues. Trimming left V 5 bases short and J 5 bases short, with 10 bases between. CDR1 GTSNPN and CDR2 SVGIG come from the germline V gene (reference sequence). The CDR3 protein is CAWLPGDNSPLHF. CDR3 sequence (DNA): TGTGCCTGGCTGCCAGGGGATAATTCACCCCTCCACTTT.

The chain uses TRBV25-1 and TRBJ1-2, with 9 positions matching TRBD1. This CDR3 has 15 amino acids. CDR1 and CDR2 (germline): MGHDK, SYGVNS. Unmatched junction bases numbered 9, after V lost 3 bases and J lost 7 bases. This chain's CDR3 is CASSDGDRDDSGYTF. DNA of the CDR3: TGTGCCAGCAGTGACGGGGACAGGGACGACAGTGGCTACACCTTC.

The genes are TRBV9 and TRBJ2-2; 7 bases fit TRBD2. The CDR3 is made up of 16 amino acids. Looked up from germline, CDR1 is SGDLS and CDR2 is YYNGEE. V was pared by 1 base and J by 1 base, with 4 bases of the junction left unmatched. DNA for the CDR3: TGTGCCAGCAGCGTATTTGGCGGGAGGAACACCGGGGAGCTGTTTTTT. Its translation is CASSVFGGRNTGELFF. Full variable domain (remainder filled in from reference TRBV9 and TRBJ2-2): DSGVTQTPKHLITATGQRVTLRCSPRSGDLSVYWYQQSLDQGLQFLIQYYNGEERAKGNILERFSAQQFPDLHSELNLSSLELGDSALYFCASSVFGGRNTGELFFGEGSRLTVL.

The chain combines TRBV14 with TRBJ2-1, with 7 bases matching TRBD2. CDR1 is SGHDN, CDR2 FVKESK, per germline. Trimming cost V 0 bases and J 0 bases; bases outside gene matches: 5. The CDR3 loop spans 17 amino acids. CDR3 in DNA: TGTGCCAGCAGCCAAGATGGGACTATTTCCTCCTACAATGAGCAGTTCTTC. Translation: CASSQDGTISSYNEQFF.

This chain uses TRBV6-1 with TRBJ2-7, with D possibly TRBD1 on 6 matching bases. Trimming stripped 3 bases from V and 1 base from J, with 13 bases between. The germline V gene encodes CDR1 MNHNS and CDR2 SASEGT. The CDR3 runs 15 residues. This CDR3 reads CASSDADRLSYEQYF. The DNA of the CDR3 is TGTGCCAGCAGTGATGCAGACAGGTTGTCCTACGAGCAGTACTTC.

This chain joins TRBV10-2 and TRBJ2-3, with D possibly matching TRBD1 (5 bases). The CDR3 is 17 residues long. Germline values: CDR1 WSHSY, CDR2 SAAADI. Trimming stripped 0 bases from V and 4 bases from J, with 17 bases between. The CDR3 region has the DNA TGCGCCAGCAGTGAGTCGACTCCTCTCTGGGGCGCAGATACGCAGTATTTT. Translating it yields CASSESTPLWGADTQYF.

This clone was detected only once. CDR3 bases: TGTGCCTGGATCAAGCCTTCGGCTGAAGCTTTCTTT. Translating it yields CAWIKPSAEAFF. This chain connects TRBV30 to TRBJ1-1, with D uncertain. V lost 4 bases, J lost 6 bases, and 12 bases lay in between. This CDR3 contains 12 residues. Germline CDR1 and CDR2: GTSNPN and SVGIG (reference sequence). The variable domain in full, with the rest retrieved from reference TRBV30 and TRBJ1-1, is SQTIHQWPATLVQPVGSPLSLECTVEGTSNPNLYWYRQAAGRGLQLLFYSVGIGQISSEVPQNLSASRPQDRQFILSSKKLLLSDSGFYLCAWIKPSAEAFFGQGTRLTVV.

J is TRBJ2-4 and V is TRBV6-5; tentative D call: TRBD2 (6 bases). Germline V gene sequence: CDR1 MNHEY, CDR2 SVGAGI. The V gene lost 2 bases and the J gene lost 3 bases, with 14 bases spanning the gap. The CDR3 consists of 16 residues. Written as DNA, the CDR3 is TGTGCCAGCAGTTACGCGGGGTCCGGTGGCAAAAACATTCAGTACTTC. Protein product: CASSYAGSGGKNIQYF.

The chain links TRBV5-4 to TRBJ1-1; TRBD1 matches 8 bases. Germline V gene sequence: CDR1 SGHNT, CDR2 YYREEE (reference sequence). V was clipped by 0 bases and J by 4 bases; unmatched bases: 5. CDR3 length: 15 residues. This CDR3 is CASSLDIGTGTEAFF. CDR3 in DNA: TGTGCCAGCAGCTTGGATATAGGGACAGGCACTGAAGCTTTCTTT.

V and J are TRBV27 and TRBJ2-5, with D possibly being TRBD1 (5 bases). CDR1 MNHEY and CDR2 SMNVEV come from the germline V gene (reference sequence). CDR3 length: 13 residues. V was cut by 4 bases and J by 8 bases, with 14 bases left in between. This CDR3 is CASSSLIRATQYF. CDR3 bases: TGTGCCAGCAGTTCCCTCATCAGGGCAACCCAGTACTTC.

CDR3 sequence: CASSLVTASGANVLTF. The CDR3 coding sequence is TGTGCCAGCAGCCTCGTAACAGCCTCTGGGGCCAACGTCCTGACTTTC. The V call is TRBV7-6, the J call TRBJ2-6; no definite D call. V lost 5 bases and J 0 bases, leaving 11 bases between the germline ends. CDR3 length: 16 amino acids. Germline-derived CDR1 and CDR2 are SGHVS and FNYEAQ.

The chain has TRBV6-5 and TRBJ1-5, with D possibly being TRBD1 (5 bases). There are 14 residues in the CDR3. The germline V and J ends were trimmed by 7 bases and 5 bases, with 15 bases remaining between them. Germline V CDR1 and CDR2: MNHEY, SVGAGI. Written as DNA, the CDR3 is TGTGCCAGCACACCCGGCAGGGCCCATCAGCCCCAGCATTTT. Translating gives CASTPGRAHQPQHF.

This chain uses TRBV6-6 with TRBJ2-3; D perhaps matches TRBD1 (6 bases). The CDR3 sequence is 15 residues long. Germline CDR1 and CDR2: MNHNY and SVGAGI (reference sequence). Trimming took 6 bases from V and 2 from J, leaving 15 bases between them. This CDR3 is CASSHRDTATDTQYF. CDR3 coding DNA: TGTGCCAGCAGCCACAGGGACACGGCCACAGATACGCAGTATTTT.

The chain is built from TRBV7-9 and TRBJ2-5, with 8 bases fitting TRBD2. Germline CDR1 and CDR2: SEHNR and FQNEAQ (reference sequence). This CDR3 has 15 residues. V was pared by 5 bases and J by 2 bases, with 7 bases of the junction left unmatched. DNA for the CDR3: TGTGCCAGCAGCCCAACTAGCGGTAAACAAGAGACCCAGTACTTC. This translates into CASSPTSGKQETQYF.

The rearrangement joins TRBV19 to TRBJ2-1; D is undetermined. Trimming cost V 5 bases and J 7 bases, with 6 bases left between them. CDR3 length: 11 amino acids. The germline CDR1 and CDR2 sequences are LNHDA and SQIVND (reference sequence). CDR3 residues: CASSVRNEQFF. In nucleotides, the CDR3 is TGTGCCAGTAGTGTTAGGAATGAGCAGTTCTTC.

This clone showed up just once. The J gene is TRBJ2-5, the V gene TRBV5-4; TRBD2 aligns across 12 bases. The CDR3 loop spans 16 amino acids. Germline CDR1 SGHNT, CDR2 YYREEE (reference sequence). The J segment lost 1 base and the V segment lost 4 bases, leaving 5 bases of the junction unmatched. CDR3 in DNA: TGTGCCAGCAGCATAACTAGCGGGGGGCCCCAAGAGACCCAGTACTTC. Translated: CASSITSGGPQETQYF.

The genes are TRBV5-5 and TRBJ1-2, with D tentatively TRBD1 (6 bases). This CDR3 is built from 17 residues. The germline CDR1 and CDR2 sequences are SGHKS and YYEKEE (reference sequence). The V gene lost 0 bases and the J gene lost 1 base, with 16 bases spanning the gap. The CDR3: CASSLAGGAVLNYGYTF. The DNA of the CDR3 is TGTGCCAGCAGCTTGGCGGGGGGCGCGGTCCTTAACTATGGCTACACCTTC.

This chain connects TRBV29-1 to TRBJ2-7; TRBD1 matches 8 bases. J lost 5 bases, V lost 6 bases, and 6 bases had no gene match. The CDR3 extends over 12 amino acids. CDR1 is SQVTM, CDR2 ANQGSEA, per germline. CDR3: CSVDDRGDEQYF. The CDR3 DNA follows: TGCAGCGTCGACGACAGGGGCGACGAGCAGTACTTC.

V is TRBV10-2 and J is TRBJ1-1; TRBD1 is a possible D gene (5 bases). The CDR3 has 15 residues. Germline V gene sequence: CDR1 WSHSY, CDR2 SAAADI. Deletions cut 3 bases from V and 1 base from J, with 12 bases between. This CDR3 is CASSDPAGGNTEAFF. For the CDR3, the DNA is TGCGCCAGCAGTGACCCGGCCGGGGGGAACACTGAAGCTTTCTTT.

The V call is TRBV2, the J call TRBJ2-2; 7 nucleotides agree with TRBD2. The CDR3 length is 15 residues. V trimming: 5 bases; J trimming: 2 bases; junction bases outside the gene matches: 5. CDR1 and CDR2 from the germline V gene are SNHLY and FYNNEI. The CDR3 region has the DNA TGTGCCAGCAGTTTGCGGGAGTTAAACACCGGGGAGCTGTTTTTT. The encoded protein is CASSLRELNTGELFF.

This chain joins TRBV6-5 and TRBJ1-1, with D possibly TRBD1 on 6 matching bases. In germline, CDR1 is MNHEY, CDR2 SVGAGI. V was clipped by 11 bases and J by 2 bases, with 15 bases between them. The CDR3 covers 13 residues. CDR3: CASRGGPNTEAFF. The CDR3 region has the DNA TGTGCCTCCAGGGGAGGGCCTAACACTGAAGCTTTCTTT.

This chain connects TRBV4-1 to TRBJ1-2, with TRBD1 matching 7 bases. This CDR3 has 14 residues. Losses at the gene ends were 6 bases for V and 1 base for J; bases not matched to a gene: 5. CDR1 is MGHRA and CDR2 is YSYEKL in the germline V gene. DNA of the CDR3: TGCGCCAGCAGACATCGACAGGGTAACTATGGCTACACCTTC. This translates into CASRHRQGNYGYTF.